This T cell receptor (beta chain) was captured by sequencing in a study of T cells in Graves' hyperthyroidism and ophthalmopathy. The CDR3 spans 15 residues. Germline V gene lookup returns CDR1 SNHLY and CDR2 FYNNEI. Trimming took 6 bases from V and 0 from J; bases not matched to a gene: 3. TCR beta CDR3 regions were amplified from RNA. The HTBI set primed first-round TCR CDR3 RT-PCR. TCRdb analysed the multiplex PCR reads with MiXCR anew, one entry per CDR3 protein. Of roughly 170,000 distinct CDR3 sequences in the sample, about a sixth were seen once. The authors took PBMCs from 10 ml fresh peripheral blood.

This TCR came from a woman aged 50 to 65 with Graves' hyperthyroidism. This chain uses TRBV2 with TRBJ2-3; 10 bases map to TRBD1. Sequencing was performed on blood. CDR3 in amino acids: CASRGTGVSTDTQYF. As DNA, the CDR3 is TGTGCCAGCAGAGGGACAGGGGTTAGCACAGATACGCAGTATTTT.